These T cell receptor beta chains were read from a single sample in a study of cytomegalovirus exposure and HLA in healthy donors. The repertoire was sequenced with immunoSEQ multiplex PCR; TCRdb's copy has only in-frame clones and lacks some. Of about 120,000 clones listed, roughly three fifths were seen once; the top ten hold under 9%. Sequencing input: PBMCs. Every receptor here comes from a woman in her 40s in good health and CMV-seropositive. The CDR3 runs from the conserved cysteine through the conserved F or W. Rows may omit the clone size; those that give it use once, few, many or a size class.

V	size	J	CDR3
TRBV4-1	NA	TRBJ1-5	CASSQEPGQPQHF
TRBV18	NA	TRBJ2-3	CASSTKGGTDTQYF
TRBV11-3	NA	TRBJ2-2	CASSLLAGGAGELFF
TRBV18	NA	TRBJ1-3	CASSPREGLAGNTIYF
TRBV28	NA	TRBJ1-4	CASSHTGLSEKLFF
TRBV11-2	once	TRBJ1-3	CASSLGGRGNTIYF
TRBV6-1	NA	TRBJ2-7	CASIQTSGPYEQYF
TRBV18	NA	TRBJ1-4	CASSSRHRGHEKLFF
TRBV5-1	few	TRBJ2-3	CASSYSTGGLADTQYF
TRBV5-8	NA	TRBJ2-7	CASSLAGTGWGRSYEQYF
TRBV13	NA	TRBJ1-3	CASSLGLQGRNTIYF
TRBV19	NA	TRBJ2-2	CASKKRGNTGELFF
TRBV27	few	TRBJ2-7	CASSLRGPASGGSYEQYF
TRBV2	NA	TRBJ2-6	CASTSGLARSGANVLTF
TRBV30	NA	TRBJ2-7	CAWSLGQGSSYEQYF
TRBV6-6	few	TRBJ2-2	CASRAGSGELFF
TRBV14	NA	TRBJ2-5	CASSQELAFETQYF
TRBV25-1	many	TRBJ1-5	CASSEHKQGEDQPQHF
TRBV6-5	NA	TRBJ1-6	CASSRQGPYNSPLHF
TRBV6-5	NA	TRBJ2-5	CASSYRGVRGETQYF
TRBV11-2	NA	TRBJ2-1	CASSPVDSYNEQFF
TRBV7-8	NA	TRBJ2-3	CASSPTDRVDTDTQYF
TRBV6-5	NA	NA	CASSTGTGKPYEQYF
TRBV7-9	NA	TRBJ2-7	CASSPGLAGSYEQYF
TRBV7-6	NA	TRBJ2-7	CASSLAGSGSNEQYF
TRBV6-5	NA	TRBJ2-3	CASIPQGGNTDTQYF
TRBV7-9	NA	TRBJ1-1	CASSTQVLNTEAFF
TRBV27	NA	TRBJ1-1	CASSPRQFNTEAFF
TRBV2	NA	TRBJ2-5	CASSWASGHPREETQYF
TRBV11-2	NA	TRBJ1-2	CASAVTGLDGYTF
TRBV6-1	NA	TRBJ1-2	CASSRPGQPNYGYTF
TRBV7-9	NA	TRBJ2-1	CASSVGRDYQFF
TRBV29-1	NA	TRBJ1-1	CSVKSRVGEAFF
TRBV5-6	NA	TRBJ2-7	CASSSDSPYEQYF
TRBV6-1	NA	TRBJ1-2	CASSERGEIGYGYTF
TRBV19	NA	TRBJ1-1	CASSPTGTGNTEAFF
TRBV2	NA	TRBJ2-3	CASSATGTGGVDTQYF
TRBV13	NA	TRBJ2-7	CASSLVGTSGSYEQYF
TRBV2	few	TRBJ1-1	CASSTLKGGGAEAFF
TRBV28	NA	TRBJ2-7	CASSFSGGSREQYF
TRBV6-5	NA	TRBJ1-1	CASSYSGGQTNTEAFF
TRBV7-2	once	TRBJ1-2	CASSLVTDGYTF
TRBV6-5	once	TRBJ1-1	CASRDTGLFQAFF
TRBV28	NA	TRBJ2-7	CASSLEASSYEQYF
TRBV18	NA	TRBJ1-1	CASSPRTGDAFF